The rows below give T cell receptor beta chains drawn from one sample of a study of blood T cell repertoires in COVID-19. TCRdb's table, derived via immunoSEQ multiplex PCR, lists solely in-frame clones and lacks some. The data contain under 200,000 clones, around 84% of them singletons. The material sequenced was peripheral blood. Receptors were obtained from a man in his 60s with COVID-19, enrolled during active disease. The CDR3 runs from the conserved cysteine through the conserved F or W. The D gene is left open where the match is weak. Some rows have no size entry. The others give once, few or many, or a class for an expanded clone.

>TRBV7-2|-|TRBJ2-7|once
CASSLAFGGALSYEQYF
TGTGCCAGCAGCTTAGCGTTTGGGGGGGCCCTCTCCTACGAGCAGTACTTC
>TRBV19|-|TRBJ1-1|-
CASSRVVFTEAFF
TGTGCCAGTAGTAGAGTCGTCTTTACTGAAGCTTTCTTT
>TRBV30|TRBD1|TRBJ2-1|-
CAWSDTYRGLSYNEQFF
TGTGCCTGGAGTGATACCTACAGGGGTCTCTCCTACAATGAGCAGTTCTTC
>TRBV5-1|-|TRBJ2-3|-
CASSLGGGTTDTQYF
TGCGCCAGCAGCTTGGGTGGGGGGACCACAGATACGCAGTATTTT
>TRBV6-2/TRBV6-3|TRBD1|TRBJ1-1|-
CASSWPGTGNVQYTEAFF
TGTGCCAGCAGTTGGCCCGGGACAGGGAACGTCCAGTACACTGAAGCTTTCTTT
>TRBV10-3|-|TRBJ1-1|-
CAIGHVGTEAFF
TGTGCCATCGGGCACGTTGGAACTGAAGCTTTCTTT
>TRBV6-4|-|TRBJ2-2|-
CASSESPNTGELFF
TGTGCCAGCAGTGAGTCTCCGAACACCGGGGAGCTGTTTTTT
>TRBV19|-|TRBJ1-6|once
CASREVASYNSPLHF
TGTGCCAGCCGGGAGGTGGCTTCTTATAATTCACCCCTCCACTTT
>TRBV20-1|-|TRBJ1-6|-
CSASPILRGNSPLHF
TGCAGTGCTAGTCCAATCCTTCGGGGGAATTCACCCCTCCACTTT
>TRBV5-4|-|TRBJ1-4|-
CASSWGGSGNEKLFF
TGTGCCAGCAGCTGGGGGGGATCGGGGAATGAAAAACTGTTTTTT
>TRBV28|TRBD1|TRBJ1-2|-
CASSLPGQGAIGYTF
TGTGCCAGCAGTTTGCCGGGACAGGGGGCTATTGGCTACACCTTC
>TRBV5-1|TRBD2|TRBJ2-1|-
CASSLSAGGSYNEQFF
TGCGCCAGCAGCCTCTCAGCGGGAGGTTCCTACAATGAGCAGTTCTTC
>TRBV27|-|TRBJ2-1|-
CAAGAGKRRDEQFF
TGTGCCGCGGGGGCCGGAAAGAGGAGAGATGAGCAGTTCTTC
>TRBV18|-|TRBJ2-7|-
CASSPGRGTPYRNEQYF
TGTGCCAGCTCACCGGGAAGGGGTACGCCCTATCGGAACGAGCAGTACTTC
>TRBV29-1|TRBD1|TRBJ1-1|-
CSGSRTGTTEAFF
TGCAGCGGGTCCCGGACAGGGACCACTGAAGCTTTCTTT
>TRBV29-1|-|TRBJ1-5|-
CSATTGIANQPQHF
TGCAGCGCTACCACAGGGATCGCAAATCAGCCCCAGCATTTT
>TRBV3-1/TRBV3-2|-|TRBJ2-5|-
CASSQGDSGEGLETQYF
TGTGCCAGCAGCCAAGGGGATAGCGGAGAGGGGTTAGAGACCCAGTACTTC
>TRBV5-1|TRBD1|TRBJ2-2|-
CASSVTGKGNTGELFF
TGCGCCAGCAGCGTGACAGGGAAGGGGAACACCGGGGAGCTGTTTTTT
>TRBV7-8|-|TRBJ2-3|once
CASRTDPTDTQYF
TGTGCCAGCAGGACAGACCCCACAGATACGCAGTATTTT
>TRBV11-2|-|TRBJ2-1|-
CASSLNSYGEQFF
TGTGCCAGCAGCTTAAACTCCTACGGTGAGCAGTTCTTC
>TRBV11-2|-|TRBJ2-1|few
CASSFITSNPGNNEQFF
TGTGCCAGCAGCTTTATTACCTCCAACCCGGGGAACAATGAGCAGTTCTTC
>TRBV21-1|-|TRBJ1-1|-
CASSKVGAGGIVGEAFF
TGTGCCAGCAGCAAAGTAGGGGCAGGGGGAATTGTGGGTGAAGCTTTCTTT
>TRBV11-2|TRBD1|TRBJ1-2|-
CASKMGQGRFNYGYTF
TGTGCCAGCAAGATGGGACAGGGGCGCTTTAACTATGGCTACACCTTC
>TRBV20-1|-|TRBJ2-1|-
CSASFAQLYNEQFF
TGCAGTGCTAGTTTTGCACAACTATACAATGAGCAGTTCTTC
>TRBV27|-|TRBJ1-1|-
CASSSTSPGIAEAFF
TGTGCCAGCAGTAGTACCAGCCCGGGGATAGCTGAAGCTTTCTTT
>TRBV5-6|-|TRBJ2-5|once
CASSSRQVGETQYF
TGTGCCAGCAGCTCAAGACAGGTGGGGGAGACCCAGTACTTC
>TRBV7-3|-|TRBJ1-1|-
CASSLNGDTEAFF
TGTGCCAGCAGCTTAAACGGAGACACTGAAGCTTTCTTT
>TRBV4-3|TRBD1|TRBJ2-7|-
CASSQEGTGGEEQYF
TGCGCCAGCAGCCAAGAAGGGACAGGGGGCGAGGAGCAGTACTTC
>TRBV19|TRBD1|TRBJ1-1|-
CASSSLPGGTEAFF
TGTGCCAGTAGTAGTCTGCCAGGGGGCACTGAAGCTTTCTTT
>TRBV7-3|TRBD1|TRBJ2-5|-
CASSKTGWGETQYF
TGTGCCAGCAGCAAGACAGGGTGGGGCGAGACCCAGTACTTC
>TRBV9|-|TRBJ2-2|-
CASSGTLGRTGELFF
TGTGCCAGCAGCGGGACCCTAGGGAGGACCGGGGAGCTGTTTTTT
>TRBV30|-|TRBJ2-3|once
CAWSALNLPTDTQYF
TGTGCCTGGAGTGCACTGAATTTACCCACAGATACGCAGTATTTT
>TRBV7-2|-|TRBJ2-7|-
CASSLVRVTGQYF
TGTGCCAGCAGCTTAGTTCGGGTAACGGGGCAGTACTTC
>TRBV6-5|-|TRBJ2-7|-
CASSYREFSYEQYF
TGTGCCAGCAGTTACAGGGAGTTCTCCTACGAGCAGTACTTC
>TRBV19|TRBD1|TRBJ2-2|-
CASSPRDRGMPGELFF
TGTGCCAGTAGTCCCCGGGACAGGGGGATGCCCGGGGAGCTGTTTTTT
>TRBV7-9|TRBD1|TRBJ1-2|-
CASSWTGENYGYGYTF
TGTGCCAGCAGTTGGACAGGGGAAAACTATGGCTACGGCTACACCTTC
>TRBV5-5|TRBD1|TRBJ2-1|-
CASSSGQGAYNEQFF
TGTGCCAGCAGCTCGGGACAGGGGGCCTACAATGAGCAGTTCTTC
>TRBV12-3/TRBV12-4|-|TRBJ1-1|-
CASKGQSNTEAFF
TGTGCCAGCAAAGGACAATCTAACACTGAAGCTTTCTTT
>TRBV19|TRBD2|TRBJ2-1|-
CASSIDPVSGNLVFF
TGTGCCAGTAGTATAGATCCGGTTAGCGGGAACTTGGTGTTCTTC
>TRBV29-1|TRBD1|TRBJ1-2|-
CSVGDRERGYTF
TGCAGCGTTGGCGACAGGGAGAGGGGCTACACCTTC
>TRBV2|-|TRBJ1-2|-
CASSGAPAPTNYGYTF
TGTGCCAGCAGTGGGGCCCCTGCCCCTACTAACTATGGCTACACCTTC
>TRBV19|TRBD1|TRBJ2-7|-
CASSIRGRPSYEQYF
TGTGCCAGTAGTATCAGGGGGCGACCATCCTACGAGCAGTACTTC
>TRBV21-1|-|TRBJ1-2|-
CASSKRGIGTGGFNYGYTF
TGTGCCAGCAGCAAAAGGGGGATCGGGACAGGGGGCTTTAACTATGGCTACACCTTC
>TRBV7-3|TRBD1|TRBJ1-2|-
CASSLTGVGYTF
TGTGCCAGCAGCTTGACAGGGGTTGGCTACACCTTC
>TRBV5-1|-|TRBJ1-4|-
CASSSGLTGGEKLFF
TGCGCCAGCAGCTCCGGTCTCACCGGCGGTGAAAAACTGTTTTTT
>TRBV9|-|TRBJ2-1|-
CASSVTGNEQFF
TGTGCCAGCAGCGTAACGGGGAATGAGCAGTTCTTC